One sample yielded the 27 T cell receptor beta chains listed below, sequenced in a study of blood T cell repertoires in COVID-19 (dated by TCRdb to 2019 to 2021). Library creation used the immunoSEQ multiplex PCR assay. TCRdb took over this immuneACCESS table, retaining in-frame rearrangements with V and J assigned. Such tables are incomplete; in checked studies, under half of the missing clones stem from an unresolved V gene, and the remainder is unexplained. Counted in this sample were hundreds of thousands of clones; 80% to 90% of them appeared once. The ten largest clones represent roughly 0.84% of the sample. Sequencing was done on a sample of peripheral blood. The receptors shown here come from a man between 18 and 29 years old with COVID-19, enrolled during active disease.

The chain is built from TRBV19 and TRBJ1-5; tentative D call: TRBD1 (6 bases). The CDR3 has 15 amino acids. V was trimmed by 5 bases and J by 0 bases, leaving 11 bases between them. Germline V gene lookup returns CDR1 LNHDA and CDR2 SQIVND (reference sequence). The chain's CDR3 is CASSETGNSNQPQHF. The CDR3 DNA sequence: TGTGCCAGTAGTGAGACAGGAAATAGCAATCAGCCCCAGCATTTT. Looking up the rest from reference TRBV19 and TRBJ1-5 gives the full variable domain: DGGITQSPKYLFRKEGQNVTLSCEQNLNHDAMYWYRQDPGQGLRLIYYSQIVNDFQKGDIAEGYSVSREKKESFPLTVTSAQKNPTAFYLCASSETGNSNQPQHFGDGTRLSIL.

The rearrangement links TRBV4-2 to TRBJ1-1; maybe TRBD1 (5 bases). Trimming took off 4 bases at V and 6 bases at J, with 12 bases between the two ends. The CDR3 runs to 13 residues. Germline CDR1 LGHNA, CDR2 YNFKEQ. The CDR3 region is CASSPQGWSEAFF. CDR3 nucleotides: TGTGCCAGCAGCCCTCAGGGTTGGTCTGAAGCTTTCTTT.

This chain joins TRBV3-1 (or the pseudogene TRBV3-2) and TRBJ1-4; TRBD1 aligns across 7 bases. V was pared by 4 bases and J by 6 bases, with 8 bases of the junction left unmatched. CDR3 length: 15 amino acids. Germline V lookup: CDR1 LGHDT, CDR2 YNNKEL (reference sequence). CDR3 bases: TGTGCCAGCAGCCGTCGACAGGGAGAGGATGAAAAACTGTTTTTT. Its protein is CASSRRQGEDEKLFF.

This clone was recorded once. The chain has TRBV5-5 and TRBJ2-7; 9 bases are shared with TRBD1. Germline V gives CDR1 SGHKS, CDR2 YYEKEE (reference sequence). V trimming: 2 bases; J trimming: 1 base; junction bases outside the gene matches: 4. The CDR3 is 15 residues long. CDR3 sequence (DNA): TGTGCCAGCAGCTTATGGGACAGGGATTCCTACGAGCAGTACTTC. The encoded protein is CASSLWDRDSYEQYF.

This rearrangement joins TRBV4-2 to TRBJ2-5, with TRBD2 matching over 9 bases. Unmatched junction bases numbered 12, after V lost 2 bases and J lost 5 bases. CDR3 length: 17 residues. The germline V gene encodes CDR1 LGHNA and CDR2 YNFKEQ. CDR3 nucleotide sequence: TGTGCCAGCAGCCAATCGTCTGGAACCAGCGGGGGGGAGACCCAGTACTTC. Residues: CASSQSSGTSGGETQYF.

The V and J genes are TRBV3-1 (or the pseudogene TRBV3-2) and TRBJ2-3; D may be TRBD2 (5 bases). The CDR3 covers 14 residues. Per germline, CDR1 LGHDT and CDR2 YNNKEL (reference sequence). Trimming removed 3 bases at V and 0 bases at J, with 7 bases between. This CDR3 is CASSHPGSTDTQYF. The CDR3 DNA reads TGTGCCAGCAGCCACCCGGGGAGCACAGATACGCAGTATTTT.

This chain connects TRBV10-3 to TRBJ2-1; D gene unclear. V lost 6 bases and J lost 6, with 9 bases in between. Germline lookup yields CDR1 ENHRY and CDR2 SYGVKD. This CDR3 contains 12 residues. The CDR3 nucleotides are TGTGCCATCAGCCTAGGAAGCAATGAGCAGTTCTTC. Protein: CAISLGSNEQFF.

The chain links TRBV6-5 to TRBJ1-2; 7 bases are a match to TRBD1. V lost 0 bases and J lost 5; bases outside the gene matches: 6. The CDR3 extends over 15 amino acids. Germline CDR1 and CDR2: MNHEY and SVGAGI. In DNA, the CDR3 is TGTGCCAGCAGTTACTCAGGAGGGGGCGCGTATGGCTACACCTTC. It translates to CASSYSGGGAYGYTF.

The chain joins TRBV7-8 to TRBJ2-1; 10 nucleotides align to TRBD2. Germline V gene lookup returns CDR1 SGHVS and CDR2 FQNEAQ. After removal of 5 bases from V and 8 bases from J, the junction contained 12 bases not matched to a gene. CDR3 length: 16 residues. CDR3 sequence: CASSQLDSGGRHEQFF. CDR3 coding DNA: TGTGCCAGCAGCCAACTCGATAGCGGGGGGAGGCATGAGCAGTTCTTC.

The rearrangement joins TRBV28 to TRBJ2-7, with 11 bases aligning to TRBD2. Trimming at V came to 3 bases and at J to 4 bases, leaving 2 bases not matched to a gene. This CDR3 spans 14 amino acids. Germline V lookup: CDR1 MDHEN, CDR2 SYDVKM. Here the CDR3 reads CASSLRLAGYEQYF. The CDR3 nucleotides are TGTGCCAGCAGTTTGAGACTAGCGGGATACGAGCAGTACTTC. Supplemented by reference TRBV28 and TRBJ2-7, the full variable domain reads DVKVTQSSRYLVKRTGEKVFLECVQDMDHENMFWYRQDPGLGLRLIYFSYDVKMKEKGDIPEGYSVSREKKERFSLILESASTNQTSMYLCASSLRLAGYEQYFGPGTRLTVT.

For the CDR3, the DNA is TGTGCCAGTAGTATAGATAGTGAGACCCAGTACTTC. Protein sequence: CASSIDSETQYF. The chain couples TRBV19 to TRBJ2-5; D uncertain. This CDR3 has 12 residues. The germline V gene encodes CDR1 LNHDA and CDR2 SQIVND (reference sequence). Trimming cost V 0 bases and J 5 bases, with 4 bases left between them.

The rearrangement links TRBV7-9 to TRBJ2-2; D is unclear. The germline gives CDR1 SEHNR, CDR2 FQNEAQ (reference sequence). V lost 5 bases and J 8 bases, leaving 9 bases between the germline ends. The CDR3 is 12 amino acids. CDR3 amino acids: CASSPGVGELFF. The DNA of the CDR3 is TGTGCCAGCAGCCCCGGTGTGGGGGAGCTGTTTTTT.

The rearrangement uses TRBV21-1 and TRBJ2-7; no DNA check was done on the table's D call, TRBD2. TRBV21-1 is designated a pseudogene. The CDR3 loop spans 15 amino acids. The CDR3 coding sequence is TGTGCCAGCAGCACTACTAGCGGTACCTACTACGAGCAGTACTTC. Translated, it gives CASSTTSGTYYEQYF.

The chain couples TRBV20-1 to TRBJ2-1; D uncertain. V lost 2 bases to trimming and J lost 8 bases, with 7 bases between them. Germline V CDR1 and CDR2: DFQATT, SNEGSKA (reference sequence). This CDR3 has 11 residues. CDR3 coding DNA: TGCAGTGCTAGACTCTTGTATGAGCAGTTCTTC. The encoded protein is CSARLLYEQFF.

The CDR3, as DNA: TGTGCCAGCAGCTTAGCGGAGGGGGCCTCATACCTGAACACTGAAGCTTTCTTT. Amino acids: CASSLAEGASYLNTEAFF. V and J are TRBV7-9 and TRBJ1-1; 7 bases align to TRBD1. Germline trimming cut 0 bases from V and 0 bases from J; bases unmatched to any gene: 10. The CDR3 loop spans 18 amino acids. Germline V CDR1 and CDR2: SEHNR, FQNEAQ (reference sequence).

The V and J genes are TRBV18 and TRBJ2-1, with TRBD2 matching 14 bases. After removal of 3 bases from V and 8 bases from J, the junction contained 9 bases not matched to a gene. The CDR3 consists of 17 residues. CDR1 and CDR2 from the germline V gene are KGHSH and LQKENI. In nucleotides, the CDR3 is TGTGCCAGCTCACCTCTGACTAGCGGGAGGGCCAAGGATGAGCAGTTCTTC. It is translated as CASSPLTSGRAKDEQFF.

V usage is TRBV4-1 and J usage is TRBJ1-1, with 8 bases identical to TRBD1. Losses at the gene ends were 4 bases for V and 5 bases for J; bases not matched to a gene: 9. Germline CDR1 reads MGHRA; CDR2 reads YSYEKL. The CDR3 is made up of 15 amino acids. The CDR3 protein is CASSPEGQGRTEAFF. CDR3 DNA sequence: TGCGCCAGCAGCCCGGAAGGACAGGGAAGGACTGAAGCTTTCTTT.

The genes are TRBV28 and TRBJ1-1, with a possible D match to TRBD1 (6 bases). Trimming shortened V by 7 bases and J by 6 bases, and 24 bases separated the two germline ends. The germline gives CDR1 MDHEN, CDR2 SYDVKM. The CDR3 spans 16 residues. The CDR3: CASNEYRQDSSPEAFF. Here the CDR3 DNA reads TGTGCCAGCAATGAGTATAGACAGGACTCTAGTCCTGAAGCTTTCTTT. The full variable domain, with the rest looked up from reference TRBV28 and TRBJ1-1, is DVKVTQSSRYLVKRTGEKVFLECVQDMDHENMFWYRQDPGLGLRLIYFSYDVKMKEKGDIPEGYSVSREKKERFSLILESASTNQTSMYLCASNEYRQDSSPEAFFGQGTRLTVV.

The chain links TRBV6-5 to TRBJ2-1; D remains ambiguous. The CDR3 extends over 15 amino acids. V was trimmed by 8 bases and J by 0 bases, leaving 14 bases between them. Germline values: CDR1 MNHEY, CDR2 SVGAGI. This CDR3 is CASQEFPSSYNEQFF. The CDR3 region has the DNA TGTGCCAGCCAAGAATTCCCGAGCTCCTACAATGAGCAGTTCTTC.

This sequence joins TRBV10-2 and TRBJ2-1, with no clear D. V was shortened by 2 bases and J by 9 bases, with 8 bases between the two germline ends. The CDR3 totals 12 residues. CDR1 and CDR2 from the germline V gene are WSHSY and SAAADI. The CDR3 DNA reads TGCGCCAGCAGTGAGATATCGGGTGAGCAGTTCTTC. This translates into CASSEISGEQFF.

V and J are TRBV5-1 and TRBJ2-1; possible D gene TRBD2, 6 bases. Germline loops: CDR1 SGHRS, CDR2 YFSETQ. Trimming took 3 bases from V and 4 from J, leaving 11 bases between them. This CDR3 comprises 14 residues. This CDR3 reads CASSSSGTYNEQFF. Written as DNA, the CDR3 is TGCGCCAGCAGCTCCTCCGGGACTTACAATGAGCAGTTCTTC.

This clone was found once. The chain is built from TRBV9 and TRBJ2-6, with TRBD2 matching over 10 bases. This CDR3 has 21 residues. J gave up 2 bases and V 4 bases, and 18 bases lay outside the gene matches. Germline V gene lookup returns CDR1 SGDLS and CDR2 YYNGEE. The CDR3 DNA follows: TGTGCCAGCAGCCCAAGTCCGATCGGACTAGCGGATCCTCCTGGGGCCAACGTCCTGACTTTC. Translated, it gives CASSPSPIGLADPPGANVLTF. The whole variable domain, filled in from reference TRBV9 and TRBJ2-6, reads DSGVTQTPKHLITATGQRVTLRCSPRSGDLSVYWYQQSLDQGLQFLIQYYNGEERAKGNILERFSAQQFPDLHSELNLSSLELGDSALYFCASSPSPIGLADPPGANVLTFGAGSRLTVL.

The chain links TRBV19 to TRBJ1-1; tentative D call: TRBD1 (5 bases). Germline V gives CDR1 LNHDA, CDR2 SQIVND (reference sequence). V lost 4 bases and J lost 1, with 7 bases in between. The CDR3 is 13 amino acids. The DNA of the CDR3 is TGTGCCAGTAGTAGGGGCCCGAACACTGAAGCTTTCTTT. Protein sequence: CASSRGPNTEAFF.

The gene calls are TRBV5-1 and TRBJ2-5; 8 nucleotides match TRBD1. Per germline, CDR1 SGHRS and CDR2 YFSETQ. The J segment lost 3 bases and the V segment lost 4 bases, leaving 5 bases of the junction unmatched. This CDR3 has 14 residues. CDR3 residues: CASSIDRGEETQYF. The DNA for the CDR3 is TGCGCCAGCAGCATAGACAGGGGAGAAGAGACCCAGTACTTC.

The V gene is TRBV7-2, the J gene TRBJ2-7, with 10 bases matching TRBD2. Trimming at V came to 2 bases and at J to 0 bases, leaving 1 base not matched to a gene. The CDR3 sequence is 15 residues long. Germline CDR1 reads SGHTA; CDR2 reads FQGNSA. The CDR3, as DNA: TGTGCCAGCAGCTTACTAGCGGGGGACTCCTACGAGCAGTACTTC. Its translation is CASSLLAGDSYEQYF. The entire variable domain, with the rest obtained from reference TRBV7-2 and TRBJ2-7, is as follows: GAGVSQSPSNKVTEKGKDVELRCDPISGHTALYWYRQSLGQGLEFLIYFQGNSAPDKSGLPSDRFSAERTGGSVSTLTIQRTQQEDSAVYLCASSLLAGDSYEQYFGPGTRLTVT.

The J gene is TRBJ2-7, the V gene TRBV30, with D perhaps matching TRBD2 (6 bases). The CDR3 contains 12 residues. Germline CDR1 is GTSNPN and CDR2 is SVGIG (reference sequence). Trimming removed 4 bases at V and 7 bases at J, with 14 bases between. CDR3 region: CAWTEGIGEQYF. CDR3 in DNA: TGTGCCTGGACGGAGGGGATCGGTGAGCAGTACTTC.

This chain uses TRBV12-3 or TRBV12-4 with TRBJ1-5; no firm D call. V was clipped by 5 bases and J by 15 bases, with 20 bases between them. This CDR3 region has 13 residues. CDR3 loop: CASSLTFPSPMHF. In DNA form, the CDR3 reads TGTGCCAGCAGTCTCACCTTTCCAAGCCCCATGCATTTT.